The 31 T cell receptor beta chains below come from one sample, sequenced in a study of blood T cell repertoires in COVID-19. TCRdb's table, derived via immunoSEQ multiplex PCR, lists solely in-frame clones and lacks some. The table shows about 150,000 clones, with approximately 89% occurring only once. The sequenced material came from peripheral blood. The receptor set was obtained from a man in his 60s with active or convalescent COVID-19.

This clone was counted a single time. The same CDR3 also results from other DNA sequences found in this sample. The rearrangement links TRBV6-4 to TRBJ2-1; 9 positions agree with TRBD2. Trimming cost V 0 bases and J 3 bases; bases outside gene matches: 0. Germline V gives CDR1 MRHNA, CDR2 SNTAGT. The CDR3 spans 15 residues. CDR3 in amino acids: CASSDSSGSYNEQFF. CDR3 coding DNA: TGTGCCAGCAGTGACTCTAGCGGGAGCTACAATGAGCAGTTCTTC.

The chain employs TRBV18 and TRBJ2-7, with 7 bases aligning to TRBD1. Germline-derived CDR1 and CDR2 are KGHSH and LQKENI. This CDR3 contains 14 residues. The junction had 7 bases not matched to a gene; V was cut back by 3 bases and J by 5 bases. As DNA, the CDR3 is TGTGCCAGCTCACCCGACAGGGCAAGGGACGAGCAGTACTTC. Protein product: CASSPDRARDEQYF.

This chain uses TRBV6-6 with TRBJ2-1; D is undetermined. Germline CDR1 is MNHNY and CDR2 is SVGAGI (reference sequence). Trimming left V 5 bases short and J 1 base short, with 18 bases between. This CDR3 spans 17 amino acids. The CDR3 DNA is TGTGCCAGCAGTCCCTTGGCAGGCGATCTTTCCTACAATGAGCAGTTCTTC. Translating it yields CASSPLAGDLSYNEQFF.

The chain joins TRBV28 to TRBJ2-7; TRBD1 matches 12 bases. Germline CDR1 MDHEN, CDR2 SYDVKM. V shed 4 bases and J 4 bases; nucleotides not matched to a gene: 5. The length of the CDR3 is 15 residues. DNA of the CDR3: TGTGCCAGCAGTTCAGGGACAGGGGGCGGATACGAGCAGTACTTC. Translating it yields CASSSGTGGGYEQYF.

The chain couples TRBV28 to TRBJ2-7, with D uncertain. This CDR3 contains 12 residues. The germline V gene encodes CDR1 MDHEN and CDR2 SYDVKM. V lost 6 bases, J lost 2 bases, and 8 bases lay in between. The CDR3 is CASRSVTYEQYF. CDR3 nucleotide sequence: TGTGCCAGCAGGTCTGTTACCTACGAGCAGTACTTC. The full variable domain, its missing parts supplied by reference TRBV28 and TRBJ2-7, is DVKVTQSSRYLVKRTGEKVFLECVQDMDHENMFWYRQDPGLGLRLIYFSYDVKMKEKGDIPEGYSVSREKKERFSLILESASTNQTSMYLCASRSVTYEQYFGPGTRLTVT.

The J gene is TRBJ1-6, the V gene TRBV5-5, with 12 positions matching TRBD1. The germline V gene has CDR1 SGHKS and CDR2 YYEKEE (reference sequence). This CDR3 has 15 residues. V dropped 4 bases and J dropped 9; count of bases not matched to a gene: 5. CDR3 bases: TGTGCCAGCAGCGGGGACAGGGGGCTCGGTTCACCCCTCCACTTT. Its protein product is CASSGDRGLGSPLHF.

The chain has TRBV5-4 and TRBJ2-1; perhaps TRBD2 as D (5 bases). The CDR3 loop spans 17 amino acids. Trimming shortened V by 2 bases and J by 10 bases, and 25 bases separated the two germline ends. Germline V CDR1 and CDR2: SGHNT, YYREEE (reference sequence). The CDR3 nucleotides are TGTGCCAGCAGCTTCAGGACTCGACCCGACGCGACGGGAGAGCAGTTCTTC. Protein product: CASSFRTRPDATGEQFF.

For the CDR3, the DNA is TGTGCCAGCAGTCGAGGGACATACAAGCGCCAAGAGACCCAGTACTTC. It is translated as CASSRGTYKRQETQYF. The chain uses TRBV7-3 and TRBJ2-5, with a tentative D call TRBD1 (6 bases). This CDR3 is 16 amino acids long. The V gene lost 6 bases and the J gene lost 1 base, with 18 bases spanning the gap. In germline, CDR1 is SGHTA, CDR2 FQGTGA.

This rearrangement joins TRBV2 to TRBJ1-5; possibly TRBD1 for D (6 bases). Germline lookup yields CDR1 SNHLY and CDR2 FYNNEI. The CDR3 spans 16 residues. Trimming cost V 5 bases and J 1 base, with 15 bases left between them. CDR3 loop: CASSSGQFISNQPQHF. DNA of the CDR3: TGTGCCAGCAGTTCCGGACAGTTCATAAGCAATCAGCCCCAGCATTTT.

The rearrangement links TRBV11-2 to TRBJ2-3; 9 bases match TRBD2. The CDR3 length is 14 residues. Germline V gene lookup returns CDR1 SGHAT and CDR2 FQNNGV. Trimming removed 8 bases from V and 4 bases from J; junction bases left unmatched: 7. Here the CDR3 reads CASRREGPADTQYF. The CDR3 DNA is TGTGCCAGCCGGCGGGAGGGCCCCGCAGATACGCAGTATTTT.

This chain connects TRBV28 to TRBJ1-1; weak D call: TRBD1 (5 bases). Deletions cut 4 bases from V and 7 bases from J, with 16 bases between. CDR1 is MDHEN and CDR2 is SYDVKM in the germline V gene. The length of the CDR3 is 14 residues. CDR3 in DNA: TGTGCCAGCAGTTCGGGGGGACGTGCTAGTGAAGCTTTCTTT. Encoded protein: CASSSGGRASEAFF.

The chain employs TRBV19 and TRBJ1-5; possible D gene TRBD1, 5 bases. The CDR3 runs 15 residues. Between the trimmed V and J ends, which lost 8 bases and 4 bases, there was a span of 18 bases. The germline CDR1 and CDR2 sequences are LNHDA and SQIVND (reference sequence). In DNA form, the CDR3 reads TGTGCCAGTCTCCCGGTATGGGGGGGAAATCAGCCCCAGCATTTT. Translated: CASLPVWGGNQPQHF.

The rearrangement links TRBV2 to TRBJ1-1; 7 bases align to TRBD1. Unmatched junction bases numbered 5, after V lost 5 bases and J lost 5 bases. The CDR3 loop spans 13 amino acids. Germline V gene lookup returns CDR1 SNHLY and CDR2 FYNNEI. The CDR3 here is CASSSDRETEAFF. In nucleotides, the CDR3 is TGTGCCAGCAGTAGTGACAGGGAGACTGAAGCTTTCTTT.

The genes are TRBV7-2 and TRBJ1-1; a possible D gene is TRBD1 (6 bases). V gave up 2 bases and J gave up 11 bases, with 15 bases separating them. CDR3 length: 13 amino acids. Per the germline V gene, CDR1 is SGHTA and CDR2 is FQGNSA. The CDR3 loop reads CASSLWAGGAAFF. CDR3 bases: TGTGCCAGCAGCTTATGGGCCGGGGGGGCGGCTTTCTTT.

The gene calls are TRBV5-1 and TRBJ2-5; weak D call: TRBD2 (5 bases). Germline loops: CDR1 SGHRS, CDR2 YFSETQ. Trimming removed 3 bases from V and 5 bases from J, with 11 bases in between. The length of the CDR3 is 13 residues. The CDR3 region is CASSSGSGETQYF. CDR3 bases: TGCGCCAGCAGCTCCGGTTCGGGGGAGACCCAGTACTTC.

This clone showed up just a few times. V gene TRBV29-1 combines with J gene TRBJ2-7; D remains unclear. Between the trimmed V and J ends, which lost 4 bases and 4 bases, there was a span of 11 bases. The germline CDR1 and CDR2 sequences are SQVTM and ANQGSEA. The CDR3 runs to 12 residues. CDR3 amino acids: CSVGLSLYEQYF. The DNA for the CDR3 is TGCAGCGTTGGTCTCTCCCTTTACGAGCAGTACTTC.

The chain combines TRBV2 with TRBJ1-2; 7 bases align to TRBD1. The junction had 5 bases not matched to a gene; V was cut back by 5 bases and J by 2 bases. The CDR3 extends over 14 amino acids. Germline loops: CDR1 SNHLY, CDR2 FYNNEI. The CDR3 DNA reads TGTGCCAGCAGTTTGACAGGGCTAAACTATGGCTACACCTTC. Translation: CASSLTGLNYGYTF.

The chain carries TRBV10-2 and TRBJ1-2, with 7 bases matching TRBD1. After removal of 3 bases from V and 2 bases from J, the junction contained 6 bases not matched to a gene. CDR1 is WSHSY and CDR2 is SAAADI in the germline V gene. The CDR3 length is 15 residues. The chain's CDR3 is CASSDGSGGNYGYTF. In DNA form, the CDR3 reads TGCGCCAGCAGTGATGGGTCAGGGGGAAACTATGGCTACACCTTC.

The V gene is TRBV10-3, the J gene TRBJ1-1, with 8 bases that match TRBD1. The germline gives CDR1 ENHRY, CDR2 SYGVKD. The CDR3 length is 13 residues. The V segment lost 8 bases and the J segment 5 bases; nucleotides outside the gene matches: 7. The CDR3 DNA sequence: TGTGCCATCGGACAGGGAGGTATGACTGAAGCTTTCTTT. It codes for CAIGQGGMTEAFF.

This CDR3 is CASSETRIPYNEQFF. Written as DNA, the CDR3 is TGCGCCAGCAGTGAGACGAGGATCCCCTACAATGAGCAGTTCTTC. The chain is built from TRBV10-1 and TRBJ2-1, with no clear D. V lost 2 bases to trimming and J lost 2 bases, with 10 bases between them. The germline V gene encodes CDR1 WNHNN and CDR2 SYGVQD (reference sequence). This CDR3 is built from 15 residues.

The chain has TRBV5-6 and TRBJ2-5; 13 bases map to TRBD2. Trimming removed 2 bases from V and 4 bases from J; junction bases left unmatched: 5. Per the germline V gene, CDR1 is SGHDT and CDR2 is YYEEEE. The CDR3 covers 16 residues. CDR3 coding DNA: TGTGCCAGCAGCTTCGGACTAGCGGGAGTAGCAGAGACCCAGTACTTC. This gives the protein CASSFGLAGVAETQYF.

The V call is TRBV5-6, the J call TRBJ2-2, with TRBD2 as a possible D gene (6 bases). The CDR3 contains 15 residues. The ends were cut back, 4 bases at V and 5 bases at J, with 15 bases in the middle. CDR1 is SGHDT and CDR2 is YYEEEE in the germline V gene. CDR3 sequence reads: CASSRRGRWTGELFF. The CDR3 coding sequence is TGTGCCAGCAGCCGCAGAGGGAGGTGGACCGGGGAGCTGTTTTTT.

The V gene is TRBV28, the J gene TRBJ1-4; D may be TRBD1 (6 bases). The germline gives CDR1 MDHEN, CDR2 SYDVKM. Trimming removed 11 bases at V and 0 bases at J, with 19 bases between. The CDR3 has 16 residues. The CDR3 protein is CAARSGGPTTNEKLFF. The CDR3 DNA follows: TGTGCCGCCCGGTCGGGGGGCCCCACAACTAATGAAAAACTGTTTTTT.

This chain connects TRBV14 to TRBJ1-6, with 9 bases fitting TRBD1. The J segment lost 9 bases and the V segment lost 10 bases, leaving 13 bases of the junction unmatched. The CDR3 is 15 amino acids. Looked up from germline, CDR1 is SGHDN and CDR2 is FVKESK. The CDR3 coding sequence is TGTGCCACCTTTACAGGGGGCCTGCCTGGTTCACCCCTCCACTTT. As protein: CATFTGGLPGSPLHF. The whole variable domain, remainder taken from reference TRBV14 and TRBJ1-6, is EAGVTQFPSHSVIEKGQTVTLRCDPISGHDNLYWYRRVMGKEIKFLLHFVKESKQDESGMPNNRFLAERTGGTYSTLKVQPAELEDSGVYFCATFTGGLPGSPLHFGNGTRLTVT.

The chain couples TRBV29-1 to TRBJ2-7; D is perhaps TRBD2 (6 bases). Trimming stripped 4 bases from V and 6 bases from J, with 22 bases between. Per germline, CDR1 SQVTM and CDR2 ANQGSEA. CDR3 length equals 15 residues. As DNA, the CDR3 is TGCAGCGTTGCCCCTAGCGCCCTACCCGGGGGCGAGCAGTACTTC. This gives the protein CSVAPSALPGGEQYF.

The rearrangement links TRBV27 to TRBJ1-2, with D possibly being TRBD1 (6 bases). Trimming removed 4 bases at V and 8 bases at J, with 20 bases between. CDR1 and CDR2 (germline): MNHEY, SMNVEV (reference sequence). CDR3 size: 15 residues. This CDR3 reads CASSYSGAGIYGYTF. CDR3 coding DNA: TGTGCCAGCAGTTACTCAGGGGCAGGAATTTACGGCTACACCTTC.

The chain uses TRBV5-5 and TRBJ2-7, with no clear D. V shed 4 bases and J shed 0 bases, with 14 bases lying between them. This CDR3 spans 15 amino acids. The germline V gene encodes CDR1 SGHKS and CDR2 YYEKEE (reference sequence). CDR3 residues: CASSISTGSSYEQYF. The CDR3 DNA sequence: TGTGCCAGCAGCATAAGCACGGGTAGCTCCTACGAGCAGTACTTC. Drawing the rest from reference TRBV5-5 and TRBJ2-7, the complete variable domain is DAGVTQSPTHLIKTRGQQVTLRCSPISGHKSVSWYQQVLGQGPQFIFQYYEKEERGRGNFPDRFSARQFPNYSSELNVNALLLGDSALYLCASSISTGSSYEQYFGPGTRLTVT.

The rearrangement links TRBV19 to TRBJ2-3; TRBD2 agrees at 7 bases. The V gene's germline CDR1 is LNHDA and CDR2 SQIVND (reference sequence). There are 16 residues in the CDR3. The junction had 6 bases not matched to a gene; V was cut back by 3 bases and J by 0 bases. The CDR3: CASSIGLADSTDTQYF. CDR3 sequence (DNA): TGTGCCAGTAGTATCGGTCTAGCGGATAGCACAGATACGCAGTATTTT.

The chain links TRBV9 to TRBJ2-1; D gene unclear. CDR1 and CDR2 (germline): SGDLS, YYNGEE. The length of the CDR3 is 13 residues. V lost 0 bases, J lost 7 bases, and 8 bases lay in between. The CDR3 loop reads CASSVESANEQFF. The CDR3 region has the DNA TGTGCCAGCAGCGTAGAGTCAGCGAATGAGCAGTTCTTC.

The rearrangement links TRBV15 to TRBJ1-5; 10 bases fit TRBD1. Unmatched junction bases numbered 5, after V lost 5 bases and J lost 4 bases. CDR1 is LNHNV and CDR2 is YYDKDF in the germline V gene (reference sequence). This CDR3 contains 15 residues. CDR3 sequence reads: CATSVRQGANQPQHF. CDR3 in DNA: TGTGCCACCAGCGTCAGACAGGGGGCTAATCAGCCCCAGCATTTT.

The chain links TRBV15 to TRBJ2-3; 8 bases are a match to TRBD2. The CDR3 loop spans 17 amino acids. The V and J ends lost 1 base and 5 bases, in that order; junction bases with no gene match: 11. Germline loops: CDR1 LNHNV, CDR2 YYDKDF (reference sequence). CDR3 sequence reads: CATSRVATGTRGDTQYF. The CDR3 region has the DNA TGTGCCACCAGCAGAGTTGCGACCGGGACTAGGGGAGATACGCAGTATTTT.